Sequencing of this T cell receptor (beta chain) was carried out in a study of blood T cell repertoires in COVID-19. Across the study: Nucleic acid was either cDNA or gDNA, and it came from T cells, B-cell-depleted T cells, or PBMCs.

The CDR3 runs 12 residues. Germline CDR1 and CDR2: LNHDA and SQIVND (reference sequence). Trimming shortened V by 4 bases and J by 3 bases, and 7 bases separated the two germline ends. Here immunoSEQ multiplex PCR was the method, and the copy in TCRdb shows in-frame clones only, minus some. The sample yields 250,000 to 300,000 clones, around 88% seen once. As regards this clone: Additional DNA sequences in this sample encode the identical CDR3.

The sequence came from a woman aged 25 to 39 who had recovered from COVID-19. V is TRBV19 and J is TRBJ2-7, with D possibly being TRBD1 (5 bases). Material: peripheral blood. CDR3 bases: TGTGCCAGTAGTAGCGACAGCTACGAGCAGTACTTC. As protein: CASSSDSYEQYF.